The 3 T cell receptor beta chains given below trace back to one sample, sequenced in a study of cytomegalovirus exposure and HLA in healthy donors. PCR was performed using 60 Vbeta and 13 Jbeta primers. The assay was immunoSEQ multiplex PCR, and TCRdb's table has in-frame clones only and misses some. Counted here are 180,000 or so clones, roughly a tenth occurring once; the ten biggest clones make up roughly 1.4%. Sequenced sample: PBMCs. The receptor source for this set is a woman younger than 45 in good health and CMV-seropositive.

The V gene is TRBV19, the J gene TRBJ2-1; no clear D gene. Trimming pared 5 bases from V and 5 bases from J, leaving 13 bases between. The germline CDR1 and CDR2 sequences are LNHDA and SQIVND (reference sequence). The CDR3 has 14 amino acids. CDR3 nucleotides: TGTGCCAGTAGTTGGGCCCGCAGCCACAATGAGCAGTTCTTC. Encoded protein: CASSWARSHNEQFF. Full variable domain (rest looked up from reference TRBV19 and TRBJ2-1): DGGITQSPKYLFRKEGQNVTLSCEQNLNHDAMYWYRQDPGQGLRLIYYSQIVNDFQKGDIAEGYSVSREKKESFPLTVTSAQKNPTAFYLCASSWARSHNEQFFGPGTRLTVL.

This rearrangement joins TRBV6-5 to TRBJ1-2, with TRBD1 as a possible D gene (5 bases). Germline CDR1 reads MNHEY; CDR2 reads SVGAGI. CDR3 length: 14 residues. The V gene lost 4 bases and the J gene lost 1 base, with 10 bases spanning the gap. In DNA form, the CDR3 reads TGTGCCAGCAGTTTCGCGACAGATAACTATGGCTACACCTTC. Its protein is CASSFATDNYGYTF.

This clone has only a few counts. The chain joins TRBV27 to TRBJ2-7, with D hard to call. The CDR3 loop spans 12 amino acids. The germline V gene has CDR1 MNHEY and CDR2 SMNVEV (reference sequence). Trimming stripped 6 bases from V and 3 bases from J, with 9 bases between. In DNA form, the CDR3 reads TGTGCCAGCAGCCCTTCGGGCTACGAGCAGTACTTC. Translating it yields CASSPSGYEQYF.